This T cell receptor (beta chain) is from a study of vaccination and CD4 T cells after COVID-19. The Oncomine TCR Beta short-read assay was applied to DNA of cultured CD4+ T cells. In TCRdb, the PCR reads were re-called with MiXCR into one record per CDR3 protein. The repertoire holds 8,500 to 13,000 distinct CDR3 sequences, with under 60% as singletons. Sample treatment: roughly 11-day PBMC culture with coronavirus spike peptide pools or control peptides (ViraFEST assay). ViraFEST sequenced TCRs after peptide-pool expansion of antigen-specific T cells. The CDR3 has 16 residues. The germline V and J ends were trimmed by 4 bases and 3 bases, with 18 bases remaining between them. CDR1 and CDR2 from the germline V gene are KGHDR and SFDVKD. A word on this clonotype: Its antigen remains unknown.

Material: CD4+ T cells from blood, cultured in vitro. This TCR came from a human donor who had recovered from COVID-19. The rearrangement joins TRBV24-1 to TRBJ2-7, with TRBD1 as a possible D gene (6 bases). The CDR3 region has the DNA TGTGCCACCAGTGAGCCCCCCGGGACACCCTTCTACGAGCAGTACTTC. Encoded protein: CATSEPPGTPFYEQYF.